Shown below are 32 T cell receptor beta chains from a single sample sequenced in a study of blood T cell repertoires in COVID-19. The data were produced by immunoSEQ multiplex PCR, yet TCRdb's version contains in-frame clones alone and is incomplete. The sample has approximately 250,000 clones, 80% to 95% seen once. Sample: PBMCs or T cells enriched from blood (not recorded which). Source of these receptors: a man aged 35 to 55 who had been exposed to COVID-19.

The chain employs TRBV12-5 and TRBJ1-5; weak D call: TRBD1 (5 bases). The CDR3 has 15 amino acids. Germline values: CDR1 LGHNT, CDR2 FRNRAP. V was clipped by 0 bases and J by 10 bases, with 16 bases between them. DNA for the CDR3: TGTGCTAGTGGTTTGGTACTTGACAGCCCAGGTCCCCAGCATTTT. It translates to CASGLVLDSPGPQHF.

The chain couples TRBV28 to TRBJ2-2; 10 bases match TRBD2. Germline CDR1 reads MDHEN; CDR2 reads SYDVKM. The V segment lost 7 bases and the J segment 6 bases; nucleotides outside the gene matches: 14. The CDR3 runs 17 residues. CDR3 coding DNA: TGTGCCAGCATAACCTCCCGGGCTAGCGGGAGTGCCGGGGAGCTGTTTTTT. Its translation is CASITSRASGSAGELFF.

This clone was observed a few times. The chain is built from TRBV3-1 (or the pseudogene TRBV3-2) and TRBJ1-2; no firm D call. Germline assignment: CDR1 LGHDT and CDR2 YNNKEL (reference sequence). The CDR3 is 13 residues long. Trimming cost V 6 bases and J 4 bases, with 12 bases left between them. CDR3 nucleotide sequence: TGTGCCAGCAGGGGCGCGAGTGGCTATGGCTACACCTTC. Amino acid sequence: CASRGASGYGYTF.

This chain links TRBV5-1 with TRBJ2-7; 7 bases fit TRBD1. Germline V gene sequence: CDR1 SGHRS, CDR2 YFSETQ. The CDR3 runs to 14 residues. Trimming at V came to 5 bases and at J to 3 bases, leaving 8 bases not matched to a gene. The CDR3 protein is CASSSYRGFYEQYF. The CDR3 DNA is TGCGCCAGCAGTTCCTACAGGGGATTCTACGAGCAGTACTTC.

This clone was counted once. The chain is built from TRBV19 and TRBJ2-3, with 9 nucleotides matching TRBD2. The CDR3 contains 15 residues. From germline, CDR1 is LNHDA and CDR2 SQIVND (reference sequence). V gave up 4 bases and J gave up 5 bases; unmatched junction bases: 7. The CDR3 protein is CASSTLAGGEDTQYF. DNA of the CDR3: TGTGCCAGTAGTACACTAGCGGGTGGGGAAGATACGCAGTATTTT.

V usage is TRBV7-9 and J usage is TRBJ2-7, with D perhaps matching TRBD2 (6 bases). The CDR3 is 15 amino acids. Looked up from germline, CDR1 is SEHNR and CDR2 is FQNEAQ (reference sequence). Trimming took 1 base from V and 6 from J, leaving 16 bases between them. CDR3 amino acids: CASSLDRTSSAEQYF. The CDR3 region has the DNA TGTGCCAGCAGCTTAGATCGGACATCTAGCGCCGAGCAGTACTTC.

The genes are TRBV4-1 and TRBJ2-1; 9 bases line up with TRBD2. The CDR3 sequence is 15 residues long. Germline-derived CDR1 and CDR2 are MGHRA and YSYEKL. Trimming at V came to 1 base and at J to 9 bases, leaving 7 bases not matched to a gene. CDR3 sequence reads: CASSQVETSGIEQFF. The CDR3 region has the DNA TGCGCCAGCAGCCAAGTAGAGACTAGCGGAATTGAGCAGTTCTTC.

This chain links TRBV2 with TRBJ2-2; 8 nucleotides agree with TRBD1. The germline V gene has CDR1 SNHLY and CDR2 FYNNEI. Losses at the gene ends were 3 bases for V and 6 bases for J; bases not matched to a gene: 21. The CDR3 runs 20 residues. CDR3 protein: CASSEDARTGPFNGAGELFF. The CDR3 DNA reads as TGTGCCAGCAGTGAGGATGCTAGGACAGGGCCCTTTAATGGGGCCGGGGAGCTGTTTTTT. The full variable domain, its missing parts supplied by reference TRBV2 and TRBJ2-2, is EPEVTQTPSHQVTQMGQEVILRCVPISNHLYFYWYRQILGQKVEFLVSFYNNEISEKSEIFDDQFSVERPDGSNFTLKIRSTKLEDSAMYFCASSEDARTGPFNGAGELFFGEGSRLTVL.

V and J are TRBV19 and TRBJ2-1; 8 positions agree with TRBD2. This CDR3 contains 13 residues. Trimming took 6 bases from V and 10 from J; bases not matched to a gene: 8. Per germline, CDR1 LNHDA and CDR2 SQIVND (reference sequence). CDR3 in amino acids: CASSPLGGDEQFF. The CDR3 coding sequence is TGTGCCAGTAGCCCCCTCGGGGGGGACGAGCAGTTCTTC.

The chain joins TRBV7-2 to TRBJ2-1; possibly TRBD1 for D (5 bases). The germline CDR1 and CDR2 sequences are SGHTA and FQGNSA. V was pared by 7 bases and J by 4 bases, with 23 bases between. The CDR3 extends over 17 amino acids. The DNA for the CDR3 is TGTGCCAGCAACCAAATTTTAGGGGCCTTCGAGTACAATGAGCAGTTCTTC. Translation gives CASNQILGAFEYNEQFF.

This clone was seen more than once but under ten times. The rearrangement links TRBV10-1 to TRBJ2-7; no definite D call. Trimming cost V 0 bases and J 5 bases, with 11 bases left between them. From germline, CDR1 is WNHNN and CDR2 SYGVQD (reference sequence). This CDR3 has 14 residues. The CDR3 loop reads CASSESGPRNEQYF. DNA of the CDR3: TGCGCCAGCAGTGAGTCAGGCCCGAGGAACGAGCAGTACTTC.

The CDR3, as DNA: TGTGCCTGGAGTTATACAGGGGGCGCGGATGGCTACACCTTC. Translated, it gives CAWSYTGGADGYTF. The chain has TRBV30 and TRBJ1-2, with 9 bases matching TRBD1. CDR3 length: 14 residues. Per the germline V gene, CDR1 is GTSNPN and CDR2 is SVGIG (reference sequence). The junction had 7 bases not matched to a gene; V was cut back by 2 bases and J by 6 bases.

V is TRBV4-1 and J is TRBJ1-1, with D unclear. The CDR3 contains 16 residues. Trimming stripped 2 bases from V and 3 bases from J, with 16 bases between. Germline values: CDR1 MGHRA, CDR2 YSYEKL. CDR3 sequence reads: CASSQLGSGEYTEAFF. The CDR3 coding sequence is TGCGCCAGCAGCCAATTGGGGTCCGGGGAATACACTGAAGCTTTCTTT.

The chain is built from TRBV29-1 and TRBJ2-1; 10 nucleotides align to TRBD2. Germline V gene sequence: CDR1 SQVTM, CDR2 ANQGSEA. This CDR3 contains 17 residues. J lost 0 bases, V lost 1 base, and 6 bases had no gene match. The CDR3 region has the DNA TGCAGCGTTGAAGTCGGACTAGCGGTCGTCTCCTACAATGAGCAGTTCTTC. Residues: CSVEVGLAVVSYNEQFF.

This chain connects TRBV24-1 to TRBJ1-2, with 7 bases that match TRBD1. The CDR3 covers 15 residues. Trimming at V came to 3 bases and at J to 2 bases, leaving 5 bases not matched to a gene. Germline CDR1 reads KGHDR; CDR2 reads SFDVKD. The CDR3 is CATSDPTGKNYGYTF. The CDR3 DNA reads TGTGCCACCAGTGATCCGACAGGGAAAAACTATGGCTACACCTTC.

The chain combines TRBV5-1 with TRBJ2-1; 9 nucleotides match TRBD1. V lost 3 bases and J lost 10; bases outside the gene matches: 11. This CDR3 has 15 amino acids. In germline, CDR1 is SGHRS, CDR2 YFSETQ. The CDR3 nucleotides are TGCGCCAGCAGCTGGAATCGACAGGGGGTCAGGGAGCAGTTCTTC. Protein: CASSWNRQGVREQFF.

The rearrangement joins TRBV19 to TRBJ1-4; 7 nucleotides align to TRBD1. Germline CDR1 and CDR2: LNHDA and SQIVND (reference sequence). This CDR3 has 14 amino acids. The J segment lost 4 bases and the V segment lost 6 bases, leaving 5 bases of the junction unmatched. The chain's CDR3 is CASRPGGVNEKLFF. The CDR3 DNA follows: TGTGCCAGTAGACCAGGGGGTGTTAATGAAAAACTGTTTTTT.

The CDR3 DNA follows: TGTGCCAGCACCCGTCTGTTGAACACTGAAGCTTTCTTT. Protein sequence: CASTRLLNTEAFF. V usage is TRBV7-2 and J usage is TRBJ1-1, with D hard to call. Trimming removed 7 bases from V and 0 bases from J, with 9 bases in between. The length of the CDR3 is 13 residues. Germline assignment: CDR1 SGHTA and CDR2 FQGNSA.

V and J are TRBV7-8 and TRBJ1-5, with 10 bases lining up with TRBD1. CDR1 SGHVS and CDR2 FQNEAQ come from the germline V gene. The CDR3 length is 15 residues. V shed 6 bases, J shed 2 bases, and the junction held 4 bases outside the gene matches. CDR3: CASRQGQGGNQPQHF. The CDR3 coding sequence is TGTGCCAGCAGACAAGGACAGGGGGGCAATCAGCCCCAGCATTTT.

J is TRBJ1-2 and V is TRBV28; 8 nucleotides line up with TRBD1. Germline V CDR1 and CDR2: MDHEN, SYDVKM. The CDR3 totals 17 residues. Trimming removed 6 bases from V and 1 base from J; junction bases left unmatched: 13. The CDR3 DNA reads as TGTGCCAGCAGCGCATACCAAGGACAGGGTTATAACTATGGCTACACCTTC. Translated, it gives CASSAYQGQGYNYGYTF.

The chain uses TRBV6-5 and TRBJ2-6, with a tentative D call TRBD2 (5 bases). The CDR3 totals 15 residues. Per germline, CDR1 MNHEY and CDR2 SVGAGI. V was clipped by 6 bases and J by 0 bases, with 9 bases between them. Here the CDR3 reads CASRLTSSGANVLTF. As DNA, the CDR3 is TGTGCCAGCAGACTTACTAGCTCTGGGGCCAACGTCCTGACTTTC.

The chain joins TRBV6-1 to TRBJ2-2, with 11 bases lining up with TRBD1. CDR1 and CDR2 from the germline V gene are MNHNS and SASEGT. V lost 3 bases to trimming and J lost 3 bases; unmatched junction nucleotides: 0. The CDR3 contains 15 residues. CDR3 bases: TGTGCCAGCAGTGAGGACAGGGGGCACACCGGGGAGCTGTTTTTT. Its protein is CASSEDRGHTGELFF.

This clone was observed a single time. The chain couples TRBV28 to TRBJ1-5; D is unclear. V was pared by 3 bases and J by 0 bases, with 12 bases between. Germline loops: CDR1 MDHEN, CDR2 SYDVKM. This CDR3 is built from 16 residues. For the CDR3, the DNA is TGTGCCAGCAGTTTTGGGCAGAAGTATAGCAATCAGCCCCAGCATTTT. It translates to CASSFGQKYSNQPQHF.

As concerns this clone: One end of the junction is discordant with germline, which a read error may explain. J is TRBJ1-2 and V is TRBV16, with no clear D. Germline lookup yields CDR1 KGHSY and CDR2 FQNENV. The CDR3 totals 13 residues. The CDR3 region is CASSQLVNYGYTF. CDR3 nucleotides: TGTGCCAGCAGCCAATTAGTTAACTACGGCTACACCTTC.

The chain combines TRBV5-1 with TRBJ1-2; possible D gene TRBD1, 5 bases. Germline V gene data show CDR1 as SGHRS and CDR2 as YFSETQ. The V gene lost 3 bases and the J gene lost 5 bases, with 17 bases spanning the gap. The CDR3 loop spans 15 amino acids. DNA of the CDR3: TGCGCCAGCAGCTCAGCGGGGCCCGCGCCATATGGCTACACCTTC. This encodes CASSSAGPAPYGYTF. Filled out from reference TRBV5-1 and TRBJ1-2, the complete variable domain reads KAGVTQTPRYLIKTRGQQVTLSCSPISGHRSVSWYQQTPGQGLQFLFEYFSETQRNKGNFPGRFSGRQFSNSRSEMNVSTLELGDSALYLCASSSAGPAPYGYTFGSGTRLTVV.

The V call is TRBV28, the J call TRBJ2-1; possible D gene TRBD2, 5 bases. Per germline, CDR1 MDHEN and CDR2 SYDVKM. This CDR3 is built from 15 residues. V gave up 5 bases and J gave up 3 bases, with 14 bases separating them. CDR3 DNA: TGTGCCAGCAGTCGAAACCACCGGGACTACAATGAGCAGTTCTTC. It specifies CASSRNHRDYNEQFF.

In its sample, this clone was seen once. The gene calls are TRBV6-4 and TRBJ2-1; 8 nucleotides agree with TRBD2. The junction had 8 bases not matched to a gene; V was cut back by 6 bases and J by 4 bases. This CDR3 has 15 amino acids. The germline V gene encodes CDR1 MRHNA and CDR2 SNTAGT. DNA for the CDR3: TGTGCCAGCAGCGTTATAGCGGGAAGGTACAATGAGCAGTTCTTC. This sequence encodes CASSVIAGRYNEQFF.

The V gene is TRBV18, the J gene TRBJ2-4; no definite D call. With 1 base removed from V and 15 bases from J, the gap between germline ends came to 16 bases. The CDR3 totals 13 residues. Germline V gene lookup returns CDR1 KGHSH and CDR2 LQKENI. CDR3 loop: CASSPQVQVVRYF. DNA of the CDR3: TGTGCCAGCTCACCACAGGTCCAGGTCGTGAGGTACTTC.

The V call is TRBV12-5, the J call TRBJ2-4; D might be TRBD2 (6 bases). In germline, CDR1 is LGHNT, CDR2 FRNRAP. This CDR3 comprises 15 residues. V was trimmed by 0 bases and J by 9 bases, leaving 15 bases between them. The CDR3 loop is CASGLVPAGKGIQYF. Here the CDR3 DNA reads TGTGCTAGTGGTTTGGTACCTGCGGGGAAGGGCATTCAGTACTTC.

The chain recombines TRBV18 with TRBJ1-1; D not certain. V was trimmed by 3 bases and J by 1 base, leaving 12 bases between them. The CDR3 sequence is 15 residues long. Germline lookup yields CDR1 KGHSH and CDR2 LQKENI. The CDR3 DNA sequence: TGTGCCAGCTCACCCCAGGTACAGTCGAACACTGAAGCTTTCTTT. This codes for CASSPQVQSNTEAFF.

This chain joins TRBV7-9 and TRBJ2-5; 11 bases fit TRBD1. Germline CDR1 SEHNR, CDR2 FQNEAQ (reference sequence). The trim removed 8 bases at V and 5 bases at J, leaving 10 bases unmatched. This CDR3 has 15 amino acids. The CDR3 protein is CASRLAGQGAETQYF. The CDR3 nucleotides read TGTGCCAGCCGCCTGGCTGGACAGGGGGCTGAGACCCAGTACTTC.

The gene calls are TRBV20-1 and TRBJ2-7; D gene unclear. Between the trimmed V and J ends, which lost 3 bases and 2 bases, there was a span of 20 bases. This CDR3 region has 16 residues. Looked up from germline, CDR1 is DFQATT and CDR2 is SNEGSKA (reference sequence). The CDR3 DNA reads TGCAGTGCTAGTAACCCCCTTTCGGGTTTAACCTACGAGCAGTACTTC. It is translated as CSASNPLSGLTYEQYF.